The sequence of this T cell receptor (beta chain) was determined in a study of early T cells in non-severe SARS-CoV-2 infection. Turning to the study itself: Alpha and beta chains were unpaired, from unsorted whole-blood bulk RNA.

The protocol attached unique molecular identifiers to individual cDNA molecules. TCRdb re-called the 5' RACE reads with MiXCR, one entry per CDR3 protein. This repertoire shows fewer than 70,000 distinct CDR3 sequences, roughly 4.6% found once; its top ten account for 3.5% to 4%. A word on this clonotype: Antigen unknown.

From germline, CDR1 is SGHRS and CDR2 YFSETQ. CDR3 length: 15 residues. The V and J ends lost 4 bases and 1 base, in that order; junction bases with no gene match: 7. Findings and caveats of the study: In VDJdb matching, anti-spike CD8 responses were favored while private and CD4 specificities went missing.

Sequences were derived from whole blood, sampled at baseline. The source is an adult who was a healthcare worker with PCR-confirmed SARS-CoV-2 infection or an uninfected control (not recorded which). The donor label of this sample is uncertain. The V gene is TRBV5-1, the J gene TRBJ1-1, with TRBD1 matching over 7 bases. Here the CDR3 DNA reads TGCGCCAGCAGCACATCCGGGACAGAGAACACTGAAGCTTTCTTT. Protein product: CASSTSGTENTEAFF.